A selection of T cell receptor beta chains follows, all from one sample in a study of beta chain features in type 1 diabetes. The assay was immunoSEQ multiplex PCR, and TCRdb's table has in-frame clones only and misses some. The table records 45,000 to 60,000 clones, just under 45% of them present only once. Sequenced material: stem cell memory CD4+ T cells from blood. The receptor set was obtained from a young man with type 1 diabetes. CDR3s leave out the opening cysteine and the closing phenylalanine or tryptophan. Each record gives: V gene, D gene, J gene, CDR3 protein. A D gene is named only where the DNA matches it firmly.

TRBV29-1,.,TRBJ2-1,SVKGYEQF
TRBV5-8,TRBD1,TRBJ1-2,ASSSYWTGGLGYT
TRBV28,TRBD1,TRBJ1-2,ASSSGTALGTGYT
TRBV5-4,.,TRBJ2-5,ASSFSETQY
TRBV7-2,TRBD1,TRBJ1-3,ASSLAASWGQGRNTIY
TRBV6-5,.,TRBJ1-3,ASSYMSSGNTIY
TRBV28,.,TRBJ2-7,ASSRPVTGAWYEQY
TRBV2,TRBD2,TRBJ2-5,ASTHPQGTSGRETQY
TRBV6-1,TRBD2,TRBJ2-1,ASREGLAGGYEQF
TRBV5-1,.,TRBJ2-7,ASSLRGSEQY
TRBV6-5,.,TRBJ2-2,ASRRTGNTGELF
TRBV10-3,TRBD2,TRBJ2-7,AITNGTTGYEQY
TRBV7-2,TRBD2,TRBJ2-3,ASRLGTSRPTDTQY
TRBV29-1,TRBD2,TRBJ2-6,SVELVAGSSGANVLT
TRBV13,TRBD2,TRBJ2-1,ASSLVAGPTQF
TRBV18,TRBD1,TRBJ2-2,ASSRNTGTGALANTGELF
TRBV29-1,.,TRBJ2-1,SVEGGLSYNEQF
TRBV15,.,TRBJ1-2,ATSEAVNYGYT
TRBV28,TRBD2,TRBJ2-7,ASRPGGLSYEQY
TRBV13,.,TRBJ2-5,ASSPRRGTQY
TRBV27,.,TRBJ1-2,ASSRFMEGNYGYT
TRBV29-1,.,TRBJ1-5,SVARLFGSSNQPQH
TRBV28,TRBD2,TRBJ2-2,ASSLAGGPVTGELF
TRBV7-9,TRBD1,TRBJ1-2,ASSSEDRGGYGYT
TRBV28,.,TRBJ2-6,ATQLPGANVLT
TRBV4-1,.,TRBJ2-1,ASSQGRGNDNEQF
TRBV27,TRBD2,TRBJ2-7,ASSFASGTSGHPQY
TRBV29-1,.,TRBJ2-5,SAGTTLVRETQY
TRBV21-1,.,TRBJ1-2,ASSSNSKKGRTGGGYT
TRBV5-4,TRBD1,TRBJ1-1,ASSSTGALGAF